This T cell receptor beta chain was found in a study of blood T cell repertoires in COVID-19. The CDR3 consists of 15 residues. The germline gives CDR1 KGHSH, CDR2 LQKENI. V lost 3 bases to trimming and J lost 1 base, with 13 bases between them. TCRdb's table, derived via immunoSEQ multiplex PCR, lists solely in-frame clones and lacks some. The sample carries about 60,000 clones, roughly four fifths recorded once. The receptor was derived from a man aged 55 to 70 with acute or convalescent COVID-19. The chain employs TRBV18 and TRBJ2-7; weak D call: TRBD2 (6 bases). The sample comprised peripheral blood. In nucleotides, the CDR3 is TGTGCCAGCTCACCTGGAGGGGCCCGTTCCTACGAGCAGTACTTC. Translating it yields CASSPGGARSYEQYF.